Following are 12 T cell receptor beta chains from one sample sequenced in a study of technical replicates of blood from a handful of donors. Assay used: immunoSEQ multiplex PCR; TCRdb lists only in-frame clones, some missing. The data show more than 65,000 clones, 95% to 96% seen once. Sequencing used T cells isolated from PBMCs. These TCRs come from a human donor in good health.

This clone was recorded once. V usage is TRBV9 and J usage is TRBJ1-5; TRBD1 aligns across 8 bases. CDR1 SGDLS and CDR2 YYNGEE come from the germline V gene. The junction had 4 bases not matched to a gene; V was cut back by 0 bases and J by 5 bases. The CDR3 sequence is 15 residues long. The CDR3 nucleotides read TGTGCCAGCAGCGTAGGACAGGGGATGGATCAGCCCCAGCATTTT. Residues: CASSVGQGMDQPQHF.

The V and J genes are TRBV7-9 and TRBJ1-4; possibly TRBD1 for D (5 bases). Looked up from germline, CDR1 is SEHNR and CDR2 is FQNEAQ (reference sequence). Trimming took 8 bases from V and 10 from J, leaving 11 bases between them. The CDR3 sequence is 11 residues long. The CDR3 DNA is TGTGCCAGCGTGACAGCGGGAAAACTGTTTTTT. It encodes CASVTAGKLFF.

The chain has TRBV9 and TRBJ2-1; the D gene is possibly TRBD2 (6 bases). This CDR3 has 14 residues. With 0 bases removed from V and 8 bases from J, the gap between germline ends came to 12 bases. The germline V gene has CDR1 SGDLS and CDR2 YYNGEE. CDR3 nucleotide sequence: TGTGCCAGCAGCGTAGCGGGAGCGATCCATGAGCAGTTCTTC. Encoded protein: CASSVAGAIHEQFF.

The CDR3 protein is CAISESERELLYEQFF. The CDR3 nucleotides are TGTGCCATCAGTGAGTCTGAGCGGGAGTTGTTGTATGAGCAGTTCTTC. The chain combines TRBV10-3 with TRBJ2-1; 8 bases fit TRBD2. Germline V CDR1 and CDR2: ENHRY, SYGVKD. V was clipped by 0 bases and J by 8 bases; unmatched bases: 9. The CDR3 runs to 16 residues.

V and J are TRBV6-1 and TRBJ2-7; D gene unclear. The germline V gene encodes CDR1 MNHNS and CDR2 SASEGT. V lost 8 bases, J lost 6 bases, and 17 bases lay in between. The CDR3 contains 13 residues. The chain's CDR3 is CASVQRSSIEQYF. CDR3 DNA: TGTGCCAGCGTTCAAAGGAGTTCGATCGAGCAGTACTTC.

The chain uses TRBV6-1 and TRBJ1-1; D gene uncertain. This CDR3 has 13 amino acids. Germline-derived CDR1 and CDR2 are MNHNS and SASEGT. V lost 7 bases and J 1 base, leaving 10 bases between the germline ends. The CDR3 protein is CASKAGTNTEAFF. In nucleotides, the CDR3 is TGTGCCAGCAAGGCAGGAACGAACACTGAAGCTTTCTTT.

The V gene is TRBV7-9, the J gene TRBJ1-1; a possible D gene is TRBD1 (5 bases). Looked up from germline, CDR1 is SEHNR and CDR2 is FQNEAQ (reference sequence). This CDR3 contains 15 residues. V lost 3 bases and J 1 base, leaving 12 bases between the germline ends. The CDR3 DNA reads as TGTGCCAGCAGCTTTCTTAATACAGGGAACACTGAAGCTTTCTTT. Amino acid sequence: CASSFLNTGNTEAFF.

The chain is built from TRBV27 and TRBJ2-7; tentatively, D is TRBD2 (7 bases). This CDR3 is built from 14 residues. With 3 bases removed from V and 4 bases from J, the gap between germline ends came to 13 bases. The germline CDR1 and CDR2 sequences are MNHEY and SMNVEV (reference sequence). In nucleotides, the CDR3 is TGTGCCAGCAGTTTGGAGGGGGAGGGGTACGAGCAGTACTTC. Its protein is CASSLEGEGYEQYF.

The chain links TRBV13 to TRBJ1-2, with D possibly matching TRBD1 (5 bases). V was pared by 4 bases and J by 5 bases, with 20 bases between. Germline CDR1 is PRHDT and CDR2 is FYEKMQ (reference sequence). The CDR3 consists of 16 residues. Here the CDR3 DNA reads TGTGCCAGCAGCTCCCGCGACAGCCTGGGGTCGTATGGCTACACCTTC. Its protein is CASSSRDSLGSYGYTF.

The rearrangement links TRBV7-2 to TRBJ2-3; D unclear. Germline-derived CDR1 and CDR2 are SGHTA and FQGNSA. The ends were cut back, 3 bases at V and 9 bases at J, with 10 bases in the middle. The CDR3 loop spans 12 amino acids. As DNA, the CDR3 is TGTGCCAGCAGCTTCGACATAGTAACGCAGTATTTT. Encoded protein: CASSFDIVTQYF.

A remark on this clone: An end of the junction differs from the germline gene, which may be a read error. The V and J genes are TRBV27 and TRBJ2-7; possibly TRBD2 for D (7 bases). This CDR3 spans 13 amino acids. CDR1 is MNHEY and CDR2 is SMNVEV in the germline V gene (reference sequence). CDR3: CASGDRQVGTKRF. The CDR3 bases are TGTGCCAGCGGGGATAGACAGGTCGGGACTAAAAGGTTC.

The V and J genes are TRBV6-1 and TRBJ1-1, with a possible D match to TRBD1 (6 bases). The CDR3 spans 13 residues. Germline V lookup: CDR1 MNHNS, CDR2 SASEGT. V lost 10 bases, J lost 1 base, and 13 bases lay in between. As DNA, the CDR3 is TGTGCCATTAACAGGGTTCCGAACACTGAAGCTTTCTTT. Translating gives CAINRVPNTEAFF.